The clone carrying this T cell receptor beta chain was seen more than once but under ten times. Antigen: not known. Post-sort purity exceeded 95% for all sorted populations. These data originate in a study of beta chain features in type 1 diabetes. Regarding the study as a whole: Cells with high TCR expression could be over-represented by cDNA sequencing.

Investigators reverse transcribed all isolated RNA, so they sequenced expressed TCRB transcripts. TCRdb keeps only in-frame clones here, not all; method: immunoSEQ multiplex PCR. The data contain 140,000 to 150,000 clones, roughly 10% of them singletons. The CDR3 extends over 15 amino acids. Trimming shortened V by 2 bases and J by 4 bases, and 13 bases separated the two germline ends. CDR1 and CDR2 (germline): SEHNR, FQNEAQ (reference sequence). Sample: naive CD4+ T cells from blood. The sequence was obtained from a man aged 18 to 30 in good health. This chain links TRBV7-9 with TRBJ2-3, with D possibly being TRBD2 (6 bases). The CDR3 loop reads CASSLRLVGADTQYF. CDR3 DNA sequence: TGTGCCAGCAGCTTAAGACTAGTTGGTGCAGATACGCAGTATTTT.